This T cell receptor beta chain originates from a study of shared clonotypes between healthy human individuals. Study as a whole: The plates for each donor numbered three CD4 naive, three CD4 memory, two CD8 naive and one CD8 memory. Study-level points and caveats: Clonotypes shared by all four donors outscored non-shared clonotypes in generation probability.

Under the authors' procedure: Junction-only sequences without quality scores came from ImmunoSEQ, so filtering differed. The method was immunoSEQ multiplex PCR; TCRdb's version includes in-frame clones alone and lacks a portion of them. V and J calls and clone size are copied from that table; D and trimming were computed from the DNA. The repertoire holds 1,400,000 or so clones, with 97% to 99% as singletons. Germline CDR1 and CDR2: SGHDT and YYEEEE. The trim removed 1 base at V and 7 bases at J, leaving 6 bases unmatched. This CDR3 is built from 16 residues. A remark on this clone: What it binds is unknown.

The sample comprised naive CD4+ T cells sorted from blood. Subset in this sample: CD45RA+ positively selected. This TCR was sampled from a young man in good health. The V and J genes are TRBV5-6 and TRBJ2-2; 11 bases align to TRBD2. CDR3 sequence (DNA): TGTGCCAGCAGCTTGCTACTAGCGGGAGTGGGCGGGGAGCTGTTTTTT. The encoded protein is CASSLLLAGVGGELFF. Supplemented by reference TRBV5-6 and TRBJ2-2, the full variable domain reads DAGVTQSPTHLIKTRGQQVTLRCSPKSGHDTVSWYQQALGQGPQFIFQYYEEEERQRGNFPDRFSGHQFPNYSSELNVNALLLGDSALYLCASSLLLAGVGGELFFGEGSRLTVL.